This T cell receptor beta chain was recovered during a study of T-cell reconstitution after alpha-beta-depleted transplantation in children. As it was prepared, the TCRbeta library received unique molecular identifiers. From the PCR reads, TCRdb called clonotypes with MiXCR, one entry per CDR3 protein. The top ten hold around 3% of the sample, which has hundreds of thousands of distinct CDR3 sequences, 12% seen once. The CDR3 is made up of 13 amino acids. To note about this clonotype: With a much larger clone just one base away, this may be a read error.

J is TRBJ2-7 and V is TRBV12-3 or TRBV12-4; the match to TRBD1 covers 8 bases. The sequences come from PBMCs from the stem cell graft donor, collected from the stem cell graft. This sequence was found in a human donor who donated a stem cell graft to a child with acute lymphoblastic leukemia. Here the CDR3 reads CASSFDRGNDQYF. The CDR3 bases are TGTGCCAGCAGTTTTGACAGGGGAAACGACCAGTACTTC.